This passage covers 22 T cell receptor beta chains from one sample sequenced in a study of cytomegalovirus exposure and HLA in healthy donors. Sequenced by immunoSEQ multiplex PCR; TCRdb stores in-frame clones only, minus some. Of roughly 77,000 clones in the sample, roughly 96% were seen once. The sample taken for sequencing was PBMCs. The receptors shown here come from a woman under 30 in good health and CMV-seronegative.

The chain uses TRBV30 and TRBJ2-7, with D perhaps matching TRBD2 (6 bases). The length of the CDR3 is 14 residues. The V and J ends lost 2 bases and 6 bases respectively, with 17 bases between them. Per germline, CDR1 GTSNPN and CDR2 SVGIG (reference sequence). CDR3 DNA sequence: TGTGCCTGGAGTCGTCGTGGGCGGGACGGCGAGCAGTACTTC. Encoded protein: CAWSRRGRDGEQYF.

The gene calls are TRBV6-6 and TRBJ2-1; 7 bases line up with TRBD2. After removal of 6 bases from V and 8 bases from J, the junction contained 4 bases not matched to a gene. The CDR3 spans 12 residues. Germline CDR1 MNHNY, CDR2 SVGAGI (reference sequence). CDR3 loop: CASRRGRDEQFF. The CDR3 nucleotides are TGTGCCAGCAGAAGAGGGAGGGATGAGCAGTTCTTC.

The chain uses TRBV10-3 and TRBJ2-7; 10 bases line up with TRBD1. V lost 6 bases, J lost 2 bases, and 4 bases stayed unmatched. CDR1 is ENHRY and CDR2 is SYGVKD in the germline V gene. The CDR3 is 14 residues long. The CDR3 nucleotides are TGTGCCATCAGGACCGGGACAGGGGCCTACGAGCAGTACTTC. Its protein is CAIRTGTGAYEQYF.

This chain joins TRBV5-8 and TRBJ2-3; 13 positions match TRBD2. Germline loops: CDR1 SGHTS, CDR2 YDEGEE. The CDR3 runs to 18 residues. V dropped 5 bases and J dropped 0; count of bases not matched to a gene: 9. The CDR3 nucleotides read TGTGCCAGCAGGTCCGGGACTAGCGGGGTCCTTAGCACAGATACGCAGTATTTT. It codes for CASRSGTSGVLSTDTQYF.

The chain uses TRBV7-9 and TRBJ1-2; D is undetermined. Germline V lookup: CDR1 SEHNR, CDR2 FQNEAQ (reference sequence). V was shortened by 2 bases and J by 7 bases, with 11 bases between the two germline ends. This CDR3 is built from 13 residues. DNA of the CDR3: TGTGCCAGCAGCTTAATCGGGGAAATTGGCTACACCTTC. Translated: CASSLIGEIGYTF. Using reference TRBV7-9 and TRBJ1-2 for the parts outside the CDR3, the full variable domain is DTGVSQNPRHKITKRGQNVTFRCDPISEHNRLYWYRQTLGQGPEFLTYFQNEAQLEKSRLLSDRFSAERPKGSFSTLEIQRTEQGDSAMYLCASSLIGEIGYTFGSGTRLTVV.

This rearrangement joins TRBV2 to TRBJ2-7, with TRBD2 matching 7 bases. The germline gives CDR1 SNHLY, CDR2 FYNNEI. This CDR3 contains 13 residues. V lost 6 bases and J lost 2; bases outside the gene matches: 4. This chain's CDR3 is CASSGGSPYEQYF. The CDR3 DNA follows: TGTGCCAGCAGCGGGGGGTCACCCTACGAGCAGTACTTC.

This clone was detected once. The chain is built from TRBV28 and TRBJ2-5; D may be TRBD2 (5 bases). The V and J ends lost 6 bases and 9 bases respectively, with 14 bases between them. CDR1 is MDHEN and CDR2 is SYDVKM in the germline V gene. The CDR3 totals 12 residues. Here the CDR3 reads CASSTEVRAQYF. The CDR3 DNA reads TGTGCCAGCAGCACGGAGGTACGAGCCCAGTACTTC.

CDR3 nucleotide sequence: TGTGCCAGCAGCTCCCCCCCCGACAGGCCTGGGAGCTCCTACGAGCAGTACTTC. It is translated as CASSSPPDRPGSSYEQYF. V is TRBV5-6 and J is TRBJ2-7, with D perhaps TRBD1 (6 bases). CDR3 length: 18 residues. The V end was cut by 3 bases, the J end by 0 bases, with 22 bases between. The germline V gene encodes CDR1 SGHDT and CDR2 YYEEEE.

V gene TRBV6-5 combines with J gene TRBJ2-5; 7 bases line up with TRBD1. This CDR3 is built from 16 residues. Trimming took 0 bases from V and 4 from J; bases not matched to a gene: 8. Germline values: CDR1 MNHEY, CDR2 SVGAGI. Written as DNA, the CDR3 is TGTGCCAGCAGTTACTCAACAGGGGTCGGAGGAGAGACCCAGTACTTC. This translates into CASSYSTGVGGETQYF.

The chain is built from TRBV18 and TRBJ1-3; weak D call: TRBD1 (5 bases). The CDR3 is made up of 16 amino acids. The V end was cut by 3 bases, the J end by 0 bases, with 12 bases between. In germline, CDR1 is KGHSH, CDR2 LQKENI. The CDR3 is CASSPQQDLSGNTIYF. CDR3 sequence (DNA): TGTGCCAGCTCACCTCAACAGGACCTCTCTGGAAACACCATATATTTT.

The V gene is TRBV4-1, the J gene TRBJ1-1; D is perhaps TRBD1 (5 bases). Germline V lookup: CDR1 MGHRA, CDR2 YSYEKL. Trimming took off 4 bases at V and 4 bases at J, with 16 bases between the two ends. This CDR3 has 15 amino acids. As DNA, the CDR3 is TGCGCCAGCAGCCGGGGGAGCGGGCGCCGCACTGAAGCTTTCTTT. Its translation is CASSRGSGRRTEAFF.

This clone was picked up one time. This rearrangement joins TRBV6-5 to TRBJ2-5; no clear D gene. The V gene lost 2 bases and the J gene lost 1 base, with 11 bases spanning the gap. The CDR3 extends over 15 amino acids. Germline V gives CDR1 MNHEY, CDR2 SVGAGI. CDR3 coding DNA: TGTGCCAGCAGTTACAACCGGCGGCTCCAAGAGACCCAGTACTTC. It yields the protein CASSYNRRLQETQYF.

This clone appeared once. The chain joins TRBV19 to TRBJ2-7; a weak D match, TRBD1 (6 bases). The CDR3 is made up of 13 amino acids. V dropped 5 bases and J dropped 3 bases, with 11 bases sitting between them. CDR1 and CDR2 (germline): LNHDA, SQIVND (reference sequence). CDR3 loop: CASSELDSYEQYF. For the CDR3, the DNA is TGTGCCAGTAGTGAGTTGGACAGCTACGAGCAGTACTTC.

This clone was seen only once. This chain links TRBV9 with TRBJ1-2, with 7 bases aligning to TRBD1. V lost 4 bases and J lost 4; bases outside the gene matches: 10. This CDR3 comprises 15 residues. In germline, CDR1 is SGDLS, CDR2 YYNGEE. CDR3 DNA: TGTGCCAGCAGCCGGGCACTACAGGGGCTCTATGGCTACACCTTC. Its protein product is CASSRALQGLYGYTF.

V and J are TRBV9 and TRBJ1-5; 7 bases are shared with TRBD1. J was trimmed by 5 bases and V by 0 bases; bases with no gene match: 8. Germline lookup yields CDR1 SGDLS and CDR2 YYNGEE. The CDR3 runs 16 residues. The CDR3 bases are TGTGCCAGCAGCGTAGGGTTAGGGCAGGGGGATCAGCCCCAGCATTTT. Translation: CASSVGLGQGDQPQHF.

The rearrangement links TRBV4-1 to TRBJ2-7, with D perhaps matching TRBD1 (6 bases). CDR1 is MGHRA, CDR2 YSYEKL, per germline. CDR3 length: 15 residues. The V end lost 5 bases, the J end lost 7 bases, and 21 bases lay between the germline ends. CDR3 residues: CASSTPQGSLREQYF. The CDR3 bases are TGCGCCAGCAGCACCCCACAGGGTTCGCTACGAGAGCAGTACTTC.

The chain is built from TRBV4-1 and TRBJ1-1, with TRBD1 matching over 7 bases. CDR1 and CDR2 (germline): MGHRA, YSYEKL. The V gene end was trimmed by 3 bases and the J gene end by 4 bases; junction bases not matched to a gene: 17. The CDR3 spans 18 residues. The CDR3 DNA follows: TGCGCCAGCAGCCATCCTTACCCCCCTGGACAGGTTTCCACTGAAGCTTTCTTT. Its protein is CASSHPYPPGQVSTEAFF.

The CDR3 DNA follows: TGTGCCAGCAGTTTGCTTCCGGTTGGCAATCAGCCCCAGCATTTT. This translates into CASSLLPVGNQPQHF. The chain recombines TRBV27 with TRBJ1-5; D unresolved. Trimming stripped 3 bases from V and 2 bases from J, with 11 bases between. Germline V gene data show CDR1 as MNHEY and CDR2 as SMNVEV (reference sequence). The CDR3 loop spans 15 amino acids.

The chain has TRBV21-1 and TRBJ1-6; the table calls TRBD1, which could not be checked here. TRBV21-1 is recorded as a pseudogene. This CDR3 is 16 amino acids long. The CDR3 here is CASSIEKQGCYSPLHF. CDR3 nucleotide sequence: TGTGCCAGCAGCATCGAAAAACAGGGCTGTTATTCACCCCTCCACTTT.

The gene calls are TRBV14 and TRBJ2-5, with 10 bases matching TRBD2. After removal of 7 bases from V and 2 bases from J, the junction contained 7 bases not matched to a gene. Germline CDR1 and CDR2: SGHDN and FVKESK. The CDR3 length is 15 residues. The CDR3 here is CASNVAGGPQETQYF. In DNA, the CDR3 is TGTGCCAGCAACGTAGCGGGAGGCCCGCAAGAGACCCAGTACTTC.

The J gene is TRBJ2-7, the V gene TRBV5-6, with 9 bases fitting TRBD1. Trimming took 2 bases from V and 0 from J; bases not matched to a gene: 0. The CDR3 covers 14 residues. Germline CDR1 is SGHDT and CDR2 is YYEEEE. CDR3 amino acids: CASSLQGASYEQYF. The CDR3 DNA sequence: TGTGCCAGCAGCTTACAGGGGGCCTCCTACGAGCAGTACTTC.

V gene TRBV5-1 combines with J gene TRBJ2-7; TRBD1 might be the D (6 bases). The CDR3 is made up of 12 amino acids. Germline V gene lookup returns CDR1 SGHRS and CDR2 YFSETQ. The V end lost 4 bases, the J end lost 5 bases, and 10 bases lay between the germline ends. The CDR3 DNA is TGCGCCAGCAGCGTACAGGGTAACGAGCAGTACTTC. Its protein product is CASSVQGNEQYF. The whole variable domain, filled in from reference TRBV5-1 and TRBJ2-7, reads KAGVTQTPRYLIKTRGQQVTLSCSPISGHRSVSWYQQTPGQGLQFLFEYFSETQRNKGNFPGRFSGRQFSNSRSEMNVSTLELGDSALYLCASSVQGNEQYFGPGTRLTVT.